This TCR beta chain was observed in a study of T-cell reconstitution after alpha-beta-depleted transplantation in children. Study observations and caveats: Where alpha-beta T cells came from about two months after transplant was reportedly several hundred expanded graft clones.

V shed 5 bases and J shed 4 bases, with 20 bases lying between them. CDR3 length equals 16 residues. As to this clonotype: Its specificity is not known.

This sample's TCRbeta library carried unique molecular identifier barcodes. One entry per CDR3 protein results from TCRdb running MiXCR on the PCR reads. The table has about a million distinct CDR3 sequences, about 29% seen once. The chain recombines TRBV12-3 or TRBV12-4 with TRBJ1-2; D unresolved. This TCR came from a boy under two years old who had a stem cell transplant for SCID, so the T cells may come from the graft donor. Sample: PBMCs, mostly from graft donor cells, taken 360 days after TCRalphabeta/CD19-depleted stem cell transplant. As DNA, the CDR3 is TGTGCCAGCAGTCAACTAAAGGGCTTTGGGATCTATGGCTACACCTTC. This gives the protein CASSQLKGFGIYGYTF.